The 15 T cell receptor beta chains in this list originate from one sample, sequenced in a study of CD8+ T cells in alopecia areata. Treatment reported: oral pan-JAK inhibitor, 5-10 mg twice daily. In alopecia areata patients, both lesional scalp punch biopsies and peripheral blood were collected. Extraction of RNA preceded its reverse transcription into cDNA, which served as the sequencing template. Produced via immunoSEQ multiplex PCR; TCRdb's table is partial and in-frame only. The sample lists approximately 18,000 clones; 59% were seen once. Sequenced material: skin, taken at week 4, from a patient treated with tofacitinib. These receptors all come from a human donor with alopecia areata.

The chain carries TRBV28 and TRBJ1-2, with TRBD1 matching 7 bases. CDR3 size: 17 residues. V shed 1 base and J 8 bases; nucleotides not matched to a gene: 16. The germline V gene has CDR1 MDHEN and CDR2 SYDVKM. The CDR3 loop is CASSLFKGQAQRGGYTF. DNA for the CDR3: TGTGCCAGCAGTTTATTTAAAGGACAGGCTCAACGTGGAGGCTACACCTTC.

This chain uses TRBV6-6 with TRBJ2-7; no clear D gene. This CDR3 has 14 residues. The ends were cut back, 2 bases at V and 3 bases at J, with 11 bases in the middle. Germline loops: CDR1 MNHNY, CDR2 SVGAGI (reference sequence). The CDR3 DNA reads as TGTGCCAGCAGTTACCAAAGCAGAGACTACGAGCAGTACTTC. This gives the protein CASSYQSRDYEQYF.

The chain links TRBV7-2 to TRBJ1-1; no reliable D call. The CDR3 runs 15 residues. V lost 1 base and J 0 bases, leaving 9 bases between the germline ends. Per germline, CDR1 SGHTA and CDR2 FQGNSA. The CDR3 region has the DNA TGTGCCAGCAGCTTAGAGCCGGGTATGAACACTGAAGCTTTCTTT. This encodes CASSLEPGMNTEAFF.

In its sample, this clone was seen once. The chain carries TRBV2 and TRBJ2-7; D may be TRBD1 (6 bases). Per germline, CDR1 SNHLY and CDR2 FYNNEI. V dropped 6 bases and J dropped 2 bases, with 17 bases sitting between them. CDR3 length equals 15 residues. This CDR3 reads CASSGRGSKAYEQYF. As DNA, the CDR3 is TGTGCCAGCAGCGGCAGGGGATCAAAGGCCTACGAGCAGTACTTC.

J is TRBJ2-2 and V is TRBV19, with 9 bases fitting TRBD2. This CDR3 region has 19 residues. The germline CDR1 and CDR2 sequences are LNHDA and SQIVND (reference sequence). Trimming at V came to 10 bases and at J to 0 bases, leaving 18 bases not matched to a gene. CDR3 region: CATSWIAGVPSANTGELFF. CDR3 bases: TGTGCCACCTCTTGGATAGCGGGGGTACCCTCCGCGAACACCGGGGAGCTGTTTTTT. Full variable domain (outside the CDR3, taken from reference TRBV19 and TRBJ2-2): DGGITQSPKYLFRKEGQNVTLSCEQNLNHDAMYWYRQDPGQGLRLIYYSQIVNDFQKGDIAEGYSVSREKKESFPLTVTSAQKNPTAFYLCATSWIAGVPSANTGELFFGEGSRLTVL.

This clone has more than one count but fewer than ten. The chain employs TRBV5-1 and TRBJ2-1, with TRBD2 matching over 7 bases. This CDR3 has 15 residues. The germline CDR1 and CDR2 sequences are SGHRS and YFSETQ. J gave up 4 bases and V 6 bases, and 10 bases lay outside the gene matches. The CDR3 region has the DNA TGCGCCAGCATCTATGGGAGCGGGGATTACAATGAGCAGTTCTTC. Protein sequence: CASIYGSGDYNEQFF.

The J gene is TRBJ1-3, the V gene TRBV5-1, with TRBD1 identical over 7 bases. The CDR3 has 14 residues. The germline CDR1 and CDR2 sequences are SGHRS and YFSETQ. The ends lost 4 bases at V and 3 bases at J; junction bases unmatched: 4. The CDR3 nucleotides are TGCGCCAGCAGCGAGGGGACAGATGGAAACACCATATATTTT. This encodes CASSEGTDGNTIYF.

The rearrangement uses TRBV7-2 and TRBJ1-2, with 9 bases lining up with TRBD1. Germline loops: CDR1 SGHTA, CDR2 FQGNSA. The CDR3 contains 19 residues. J lost 0 bases, V lost 2 bases, and 13 bases had no gene match. The DNA of the CDR3 is TGTGCCAGCAGCTTATCCCCCGGGACAGGGTGGGGTGCTAACTATGGCTACACCTTC. This gives the protein CASSLSPGTGWGANYGYTF.

The V call is TRBV19, the J call TRBJ1-2, with D hard to call. With 9 bases removed from V and 3 bases from J, the gap between germline ends came to 14 bases. CDR1 and CDR2 (germline): LNHDA, SQIVND (reference sequence). The CDR3 totals 13 residues. The CDR3 is CARRTARDYGYTF. In DNA, the CDR3 is TGTGCCAGGCGGACGGCTAGGGACTATGGCTACACCTTC.

J is TRBJ1-6 and V is TRBV4-1; D ambiguous. Germline CDR1 reads MGHRA; CDR2 reads YSYEKL. The V end was cut by 2 bases, the J end by 0 bases, with 11 bases between. This CDR3 has 17 amino acids. The CDR3 sequence: CASSQRRWSSYNSPLHF. The CDR3 DNA follows: TGCGCCAGCAGCCAACGTAGGTGGAGCTCCTATAATTCACCCCTCCACTTT.

This chain uses TRBV7-2 with TRBJ2-3, with D hard to call. Germline assignment: CDR1 SGHTA and CDR2 FQGNSA. This CDR3 spans 16 amino acids. Trimming took off 5 bases at V and 2 bases at J, with 17 bases between the two ends. The CDR3 DNA sequence: TGTGCCAGCAGCCGAAACAGTGTATTAGACACAGATACGCAGTATTTT. This encodes CASSRNSVLDTDTQYF.

This clone showed up just a few times. The chain links TRBV6-6 to TRBJ2-1, with D unclear. V lost 0 bases and J lost 8, with 11 bases in between. Germline lookup yields CDR1 MNHNY and CDR2 SVGAGI (reference sequence). This CDR3 spans 14 amino acids. CDR3: CASSYSKKSDEQFF. CDR3 nucleotide sequence: TGTGCCAGCAGTTACTCGAAAAAGAGCGATGAGCAGTTCTTC.

The chain is built from TRBV7-2 and TRBJ2-7; tentative D call: TRBD1 (5 bases). Looked up from germline, CDR1 is SGHTA and CDR2 is FQGNSA. The CDR3 runs 13 residues. The V end was cut by 3 bases, the J end by 4 bases, with 10 bases between. The CDR3 nucleotides read TGTGCCAGCAGCTTGGGGCCTTCATACGAGCAGTACTTC. Translating gives CASSLGPSYEQYF.

This clone came up a few times. One end of the junction varies from germline; a read error may be responsible. The CDR3 protein is CASSLQQGNEQFF. CDR3 bases: TGTGCTAGCAGCTTACAACAGGGTAATGAGCAGTTCTTC. The rearrangement joins TRBV7-7 to TRBJ2-1; D might be TRBD1 (6 bases). The CDR3 spans 13 residues. The germline gives CDR1 SSHAT, CDR2 FNYEAQ (reference sequence).

This clone was seen just once. V gene TRBV4-2 combines with J gene TRBJ1-2, with TRBD1 matching 8 bases. This CDR3 is built from 15 residues. Unmatched junction bases numbered 9, after V lost 0 bases and J lost 9 bases. CDR1 and CDR2 (germline): LGHNA, YNFKEQ. CDR3 in DNA: TGTGCCAGCAGCCAAGACGTGACAGGGGTTTACAGCTACACCTTC. Protein product: CASSQDVTGVYSYTF.